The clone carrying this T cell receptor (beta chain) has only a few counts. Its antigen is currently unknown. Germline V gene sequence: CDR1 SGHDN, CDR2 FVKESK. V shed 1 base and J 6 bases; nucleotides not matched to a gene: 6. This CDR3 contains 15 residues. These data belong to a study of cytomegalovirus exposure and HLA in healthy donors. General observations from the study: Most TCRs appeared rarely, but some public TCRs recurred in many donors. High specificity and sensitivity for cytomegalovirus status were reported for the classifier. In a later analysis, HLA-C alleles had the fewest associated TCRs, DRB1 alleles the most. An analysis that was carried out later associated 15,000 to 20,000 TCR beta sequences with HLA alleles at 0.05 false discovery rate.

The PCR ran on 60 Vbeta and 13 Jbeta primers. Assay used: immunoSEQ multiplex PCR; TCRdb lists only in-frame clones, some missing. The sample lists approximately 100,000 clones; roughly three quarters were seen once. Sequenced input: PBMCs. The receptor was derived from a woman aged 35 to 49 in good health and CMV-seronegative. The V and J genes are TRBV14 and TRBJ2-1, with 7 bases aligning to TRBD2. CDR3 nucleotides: TGTGCCAGCAGCCAAGGGCGGGAGTACCGCAATGAGCAGTTCTTC. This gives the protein CASSQGREYRNEQFF. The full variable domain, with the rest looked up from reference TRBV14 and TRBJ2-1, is EAGVTQFPSHSVIEKGQTVTLRCDPISGHDNLYWYRRVMGKEIKFLLHFVKESKQDESGMPNNRFLAERTGGTYSTLKVQPAELEDSGVYFCASSQGREYRNEQFFGPGTRLTVL.